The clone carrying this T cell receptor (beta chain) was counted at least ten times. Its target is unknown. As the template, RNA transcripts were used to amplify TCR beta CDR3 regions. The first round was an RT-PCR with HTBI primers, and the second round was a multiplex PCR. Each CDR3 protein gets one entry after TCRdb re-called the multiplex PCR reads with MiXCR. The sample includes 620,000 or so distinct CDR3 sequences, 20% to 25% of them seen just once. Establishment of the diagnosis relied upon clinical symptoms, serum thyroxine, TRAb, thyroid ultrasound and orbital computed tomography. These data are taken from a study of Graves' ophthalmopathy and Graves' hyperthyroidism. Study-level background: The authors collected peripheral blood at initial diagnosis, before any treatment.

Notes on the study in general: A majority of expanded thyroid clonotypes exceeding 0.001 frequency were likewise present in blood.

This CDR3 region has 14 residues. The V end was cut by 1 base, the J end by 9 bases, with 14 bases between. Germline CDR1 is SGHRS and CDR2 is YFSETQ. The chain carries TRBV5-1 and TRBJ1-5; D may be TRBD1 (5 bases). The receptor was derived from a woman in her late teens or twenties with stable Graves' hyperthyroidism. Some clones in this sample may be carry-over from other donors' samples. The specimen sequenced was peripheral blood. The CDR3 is CASSLRGDDGPQHF. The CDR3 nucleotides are TGCGCCAGCAGCTTGAGAGGGGATGATGGGCCCCAGCATTTT. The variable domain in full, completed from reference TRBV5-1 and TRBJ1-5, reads KAGVTQTPRYLIKTRGQQVTLSCSPISGHRSVSWYQQTPGQGLQFLFEYFSETQRNKGNFPGRFSGRQFSNSRSEMNVSTLELGDSALYLCASSLRGDDGPQHFGDGTRLSIL.